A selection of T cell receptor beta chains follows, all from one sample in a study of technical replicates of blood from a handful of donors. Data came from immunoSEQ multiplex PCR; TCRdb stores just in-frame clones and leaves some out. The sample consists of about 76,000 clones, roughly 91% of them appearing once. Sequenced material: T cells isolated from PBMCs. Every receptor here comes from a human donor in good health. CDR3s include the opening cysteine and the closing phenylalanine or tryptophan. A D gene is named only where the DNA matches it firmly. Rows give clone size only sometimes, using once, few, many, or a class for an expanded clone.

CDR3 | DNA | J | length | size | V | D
CASGLVLAGASEQFF | TGTGCTAGTGGTTTGGTACTAGCGGGGGCGAGTGAGCAGTTCTTC | TRBJ2-1 | 15 | . | TRBV12-5 | TRBD2
CAITGATGGYGYTF | TGTGCCATCACTGGAGCTACAGGGGGATATGGCTACACCTTC | TRBJ1-2 | 14 | . | TRBV10-3 | TRBD1
CASSIIGGSYGYTF | TGTGCCAGTAGTATAATCGGGGGTAGCTATGGCTACACCTTC | TRBJ1-2 | 14 | . | TRBV19 | .
CASSPSGNQPQHF | TGTGCCAGCAGTCCATCAGGCAATCAGCCCCAGCATTTT | TRBJ1-5 | 13 | few | TRBV27 | .
CASSSGLADNEQFF | TGTGCCAGCAGCTCGGGACTAGCGGACAATGAGCAGTTCTTC | TRBJ2-1 | 14 | . | TRBV6-6 | TRBD2
CASSAPGGTGTHEQYF | TGTGCCAGCAGCGCACCCGGAGGGACAGGGACCCACGAGCAGTACTTC | TRBJ2-7 | 16 | . | TRBV7-9 | TRBD1
CASSPLTSYEQYF | TGTGCCAGCTCACCCCTAACCTCCTACGAGCAGTACTTC | TRBJ2-7 | 13 | . | TRBV18 | .
CASSLGAIGKGSYGYTF | TGTGCCAGCAGCTTAGGAGCGATAGGGAAAGGGAGTTATGGCTACACCTTC | TRBJ1-2 | 17 | . | TRBV11-3 | .
CASSDSTVSGISSTGELFF | TGTGCCAGCAGTGACTCGACGGTTAGCGGGATATCTTCCACCGGGGAGCTGTTTTTT | TRBJ2-2 | 19 | . | TRBV6-4 | TRBD2
CASSLGGTETQYF | TGCGCCAGCAGCTTGGGAGGTACAGAGACCCAGTACTTC | TRBJ2-5 | 13 | . | TRBV5-1 | .
CASSMDREYEQYF | TGTGCCAGCAGCATGGACAGGGAATACGAGCAGTACTTC | TRBJ2-7 | 13 | . | TRBV6-5 | TRBD1
CASSTSISNEQFF | TGTGCCAGCAGCACTAGTATCAGCAATGAGCAGTTCTTC | TRBJ2-1 | 13 | . | TRBV7-3 | .
CASSTREGPTGELFF | TGTGCCAGCTCGACCAGGGAAGGGCCCACCGGGGAGCTGTTTTTT | TRBJ2-2 | 15 | . | TRBV2 | .
CAWSRDNYNEQFF | TGTGCCTGGAGTAGGGACAACTACAATGAGCAGTTCTTC | TRBJ2-1 | 13 | . | TRBV30 | .
CASSLLQGASTDTQYF | TGTGCCAGCAGTTTATTGCAGGGGGCTAGCACAGATACGCAGTATTTT | TRBJ2-3 | 16 | . | TRBV6-5 | TRBD1
CASSYGQGNTGELFF | TGTGCCAGCAGCTACGGACAGGGGAACACCGGGGAGCTGTTTTTT | TRBJ2-2 | 15 | . | TRBV13 | TRBD1
CASSFSRGDEQFF | TGTGCCAGCAGCTTTTCCCGGGGAGATGAGCAGTTCTTC | TRBJ2-1 | 13 | once | TRBV11-3 | .
CASSYRSGSLETQYF | TGTGCCAGCAGTTACCGAAGCGGGAGTTTAGAGACCCAGTACTTC | TRBJ2-5 | 15 | . | TRBV6-6 | TRBD2
CASSPQQVKQGLNTEAFF | TGTGCCAGCTCACCACAACAGGTTAAACAGGGGCTGAACACTGAAGCTTTCTTT | TRBJ1-1 | 18 | . | TRBV18 | TRBD1
CASSFYIAEKETQYF | TGTGCCAGCAGCTTCTATATAGCGGAAAAAGAGACCCAGTACTTC | TRBJ2-5 | 15 | . | TRBV7-9 | .
CASSTGVSSYNEQFF | TGTGCCAGCAGCACGGGGGTAAGCTCCTACAATGAGCAGTTCTTC | TRBJ2-1 | 15 | once | TRBV5-6 | .
CASSKTFDTGELFF | TGTGCCAGTAGTAAGACTTTCGATACCGGGGAGCTGTTTTTT | TRBJ2-2 | 14 | . | TRBV19 | .
CASSSGLAGATGELFF | TGTGCCAGCAGTTCGGGACTAGCGGGAGCCACCGGGGAGCTGTTTTTT | TRBJ2-2 | 16 | . | TRBV27 | TRBD2
CASSLNRGGDTQYF | TGTGCCAGCAGCTTGAACAGGGGGGGAGATACGCAGTATTTT | TRBJ2-3 | 14 | . | TRBV5-5 | .
CASRLGGQYYEQYF | TGTGCAAGTCGCTTAGGGGGACAGTACTACGAGCAGTACTTC | TRBJ2-7 | 14 | . | TRBV12-2 | .
CASSFRGRDEQFF | TGTGCCAGCAGTTTCAGGGGGCGGGATGAGCAGTTCTTC | TRBJ2-1 | 13 | . | TRBV7-3 | TRBD1
CASRDRGILGSNQPQHF | TGTGCCAGCAGGGACAGGGGAATATTGGGGAGCAATCAGCCCCAGCATTTT | TRBJ1-5 | 17 | . | TRBV2 | TRBD1